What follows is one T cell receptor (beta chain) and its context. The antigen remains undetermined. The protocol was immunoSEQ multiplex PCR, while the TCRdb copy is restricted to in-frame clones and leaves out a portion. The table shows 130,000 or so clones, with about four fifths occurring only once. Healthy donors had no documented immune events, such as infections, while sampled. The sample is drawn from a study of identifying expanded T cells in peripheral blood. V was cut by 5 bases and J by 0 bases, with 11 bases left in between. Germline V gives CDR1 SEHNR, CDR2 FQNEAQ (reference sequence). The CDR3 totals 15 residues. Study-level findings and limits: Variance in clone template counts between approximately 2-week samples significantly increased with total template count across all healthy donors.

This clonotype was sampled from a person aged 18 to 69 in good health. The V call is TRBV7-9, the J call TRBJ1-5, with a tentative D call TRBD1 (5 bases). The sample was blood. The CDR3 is CASSPDSFSNQPQHF. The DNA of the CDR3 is TGTGCCAGCAGCCCCGACAGTTTTAGCAATCAGCCCCAGCATTTT.